The clone carrying this T cell receptor (beta chain) was seen at least ten times. Antigen specificity is unknown. This entry is derived from a study of T cells in Graves' hyperthyroidism and ophthalmopathy. Study details: Blood from the periphery was taken at initial diagnosis, before any treatment. Points from the study as a whole: Blood held most thyroid clonotypes expanded above 0.001 frequency. Ophthalmopathy prediction by the model preceded onset by a median 6.5 months.

Germline V CDR1 and CDR2: GTSNPN, SVGIG (reference sequence). The CDR3 spans 14 residues. Trimming at V came to 4 bases and at J to 4 bases, leaving 7 bases not matched to a gene. Fresh peripheral blood, 10 ml, was the source of the PBMCs. The CDR3 regions of TCR beta were amplified from RNA transcripts. When the TCR CDR3 underwent first-round RT-PCR, the HTBI primer set was used. TCRdb recomputed calls from the multiplex PCR reads with MiXCR, one row per CDR3 protein. The repertoire holds roughly 500,000 distinct CDR3 sequences, with roughly a quarter as singletons. This chain uses TRBV30 with TRBJ1-1; TRBD1 agrees at 9 bases. Sequencing used blood. This TCR derives from a woman in her twenties or thirties with Graves' ophthalmopathy. CDR3 loop: CAWKWGQGGTEAFF. DNA of the CDR3: TGTGCCTGGAAATGGGGACAGGGAGGCACTGAAGCTTTCTTT.